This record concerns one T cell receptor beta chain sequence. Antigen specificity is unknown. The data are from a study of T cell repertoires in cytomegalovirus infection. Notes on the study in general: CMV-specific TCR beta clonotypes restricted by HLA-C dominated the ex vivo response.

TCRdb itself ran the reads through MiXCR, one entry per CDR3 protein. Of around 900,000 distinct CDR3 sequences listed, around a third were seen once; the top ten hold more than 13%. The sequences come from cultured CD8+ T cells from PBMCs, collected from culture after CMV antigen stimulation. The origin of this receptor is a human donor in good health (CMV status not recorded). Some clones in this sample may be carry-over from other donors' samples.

The CDR3 is CSARDFWASGATDTQYF. In DNA form, the CDR3 reads TGCAGTGCTAGAGATTTCTGGGCTAGCGGGGCAACAGATACGCAGTATTTT. The rearrangement uses TRBV20-1 and TRBJ2-3; 9 bases are a match to TRBD2. The V and J ends lost 0 bases and 3 bases, in that order; junction bases with no gene match: 10. The germline V gene has CDR1 DFQATT and CDR2 SNEGSKA (reference sequence). The CDR3 has 17 amino acids.